This T cell receptor (beta chain) was sequenced during a study of control samples from healthy donors and cancer patients. Method: immunoSEQ multiplex PCR; TCRdb's copy keeps in-frame clones and lacks some. The sample lists 350,000 to 450,000 clones; 90% were seen once. The CDR3 spans 12 residues. Trimming took 5 bases from V and 11 from J; bases not matched to a gene: 5. The V gene is TRBV12-3 or TRBV12-4, the J gene TRBJ2-1; 8 bases are shared with TRBD2. The receptor comes from a man in his forties or fifties with head and neck cancer. Source material: PBMCs. The CDR3 protein is CASSQRENQQFF. In nucleotides, the CDR3 is TGTGCCAGCAGTCAGCGGGAGAATCAGCAGTTCTTC.